What follows are 22 T cell receptor beta chains derived from one specimen sequenced in a study of early T cells in non-severe SARS-CoV-2 infection (dated by TCRdb to the early 2020s). Libraries were constructed by 5' RACE. The instrument was a NextSeq 500. TCRdb redid the processing of the public reads, applying fastp at Q25 and MiXCR, and retained in-frame beta chains. Duplicate CDR3 protein sequences are folded into a single record with the most common DNA and genes. Present in this sample are 55,000 to 75,000 distinct CDR3 sequences, 10% of which were seen just once. The ten largest account for around 16% of the sample. The sample consisted of whole blood, taken at baseline. The receptors stem from an adult who was a healthcare worker with PCR-confirmed SARS-CoV-2 infection or an uninfected control (not recorded which).

The rearrangement links TRBV7-2 to TRBJ1-4; D is unresolved. The length of the CDR3 is 15 residues. V dropped 1 base and J dropped 4 bases, with 10 bases sitting between them. In germline, CDR1 is SGHTA, CDR2 FQGNSA. CDR3 protein: CASSLGYQINEKLFF. DNA for the CDR3: TGTGCCAGCAGCTTAGGGTACCAGATTAATGAAAAACTGTTTTTT.

This clonotype has a handful of counts. J is TRBJ1-1 and V is TRBV28, with 9 bases lining up with TRBD1. CDR3 length equals 15 residues. Germline V gene lookup returns CDR1 MDHEN and CDR2 SYDVKM. The V gene end was trimmed by 4 bases and the J gene end by 2 bases; junction bases not matched to a gene: 5. The CDR3 nucleotides are TGTGCCAGCAGTTCACGGACAGGGGATAACACTGAAGCTTTCTTT. Translating it yields CASSSRTGDNTEAFF.

Of note for this clonotype: It may be a read error: a sequence one base away is much more abundant. This rearrangement joins TRBV7-9 to TRBJ1-5; no reliable D call. The CDR3 is 14 residues long. Per the germline V gene, CDR1 is SEHNR and CDR2 is FQNEAQ (reference sequence). CDR3 loop: CTSSPEGSNQPQHF. CDR3 bases: TGTACCAGCAGCCCGGAAGGGAGCAATCAGCCCCAGCATTTT.

This clonotype was found many times. The V call is TRBV7-2, the J call TRBJ2-5; no firm D call. The CDR3 consists of 16 residues. Per the germline V gene, CDR1 is SGHTA and CDR2 is FQGNSA. V lost 1 base and J lost 2, with 14 bases in between. The CDR3 nucleotides read TGTGCCAGCAGCTTAGTCGGCAGAGGAGCACAAGAGACCCAGTACTTC. Encoded protein: CASSLVGRGAQETQYF.

This clonotype was seen at least ten times. The chain has TRBV19 and TRBJ2-5; TRBD1 matches at 7 bases. V gave up 2 bases and J gave up 2 bases; unmatched junction bases: 2. Looked up from germline, CDR1 is LNHDA and CDR2 is SQIVND (reference sequence). The CDR3 has 14 amino acids. The CDR3 is CASSITGDQETQYF. The CDR3 DNA is TGTGCCAGTAGTATAACAGGGGATCAAGAGACCCAGTACTTC.

Ten or more counts support this clonotype. The V call is TRBV28, the J call TRBJ2-7, with TRBD2 matching 11 bases. J gave up 4 bases and V 5 bases, and 7 bases lay outside the gene matches. CDR3 size: 15 residues. Germline loops: CDR1 MDHEN, CDR2 SYDVKM. The CDR3, as DNA: TGTGCCAGCAGTCAACTAGCGGGAGTACCGTACGAGCAGTACTTC. It yields the protein CASSQLAGVPYEQYF.

CDR3 nucleotide sequence: TGTGCCAGCAGCCCGGGGACTAGTGGCGCCGGGGAGCTGTTTTTT. It is translated as CASSPGTSGAGELFF. The chain combines TRBV3-1 with TRBJ2-2, with 8 bases lining up with TRBD2. This CDR3 contains 15 residues. J lost 6 bases, V lost 4 bases, and 7 bases had no gene match. Germline V gene sequence: CDR1 LGHDT, CDR2 YNNKEL (reference sequence).

This clonotype appeared a single time. The chain uses TRBV3-1 and TRBJ2-7, with 11 nucleotides matching TRBD2. The V and J ends lost 2 bases and 4 bases, in that order; junction bases with no gene match: 1. Germline loops: CDR1 LGHDT, CDR2 YNNKEL (reference sequence). This CDR3 spans 14 amino acids. The CDR3 sequence is CASSQRLAGYEQYF. As DNA, the CDR3 is TGTGCCAGCAGCCAACGACTAGCGGGATACGAGCAGTACTTC.

There are many counts of this clonotype. The chain is built from TRBV24-1 and TRBJ2-1; TRBD2 matches 10 bases. Germline CDR1 and CDR2: KGHDR and SFDVKD. Losses at the gene ends were 3 bases for V and 12 bases for J; bases not matched to a gene: 4. This CDR3 has 13 amino acids. The DNA of the CDR3 is TGTGCCACCAGTGATCACCAGCGGGAGGGGCAGTTCTTC. Translating gives CATSDHQREGQFF.

The rearrangement joins TRBV7-2 to TRBJ1-2; D is unclear. Germline CDR1 reads SGHTA; CDR2 reads FQGNSA. With 2 bases removed from V and 3 bases from J, the gap between germline ends came to 13 bases. This CDR3 contains 15 residues. CDR3 DNA: TGTGCCAGCAGCTTACAGGTCCGAGATCACTATGGCTACACCTTC. Translated, it gives CASSLQVRDHYGYTF. The variable domain in full, completed from reference TRBV7-2 and TRBJ1-2, reads GAGVSQSPSNKVTEKGKDVELRCDPISGHTALYWYRQSLGQGLEFLIYFQGNSAPDKSGLPSDRFSAERTGGSVSTLTIQRTQQEDSAVYLCASSLQVRDHYGYTFGSGTRLTVV.

V and J are TRBV6-2 or TRBV6-3 and TRBJ2-5, with unresolved D. Germline V gives CDR1 MNHEY, CDR2 SVGEGT. V lost 0 bases and J lost 5, with 4 bases in between. CDR3 length equals 12 residues. The CDR3 DNA sequence: TGTGCCAGCAGTTACTCCAGGGAGACCCAGTACTTC. This sequence encodes CASSYSRETQYF.

In its sample, this clonotype was seen many times. This chain links TRBV7-7 with TRBJ2-3; TRBD2 aligns across 7 bases. Germline V lookup: CDR1 SSHAT, CDR2 FNYEAQ (reference sequence). CDR3 length: 15 residues. V lost 5 bases and J lost 5; bases outside the gene matches: 10. The DNA of the CDR3 is TGTGCCAGCAGCCCTGGACTAGGGGCCATAGATACGCAGTATTTT. Translation: CASSPGLGAIDTQYF.

This clonotype was counted many times. The gene calls are TRBV7-8 and TRBJ2-7, with 9 bases matching TRBD2. The CDR3 is 14 amino acids. Unmatched junction bases numbered 7, after V lost 7 bases and J lost 3 bases. Per the germline V gene, CDR1 is SGHVS and CDR2 is FQNEAQ. CDR3 sequence: CASNRLADHYEQYF. CDR3 nucleotide sequence: TGTGCCAGCAACCGACTAGCGGATCACTACGAGCAGTACTTC.

This sequence joins TRBV28 and TRBJ1-2, with D unresolved. Germline V gene lookup returns CDR1 MDHEN and CDR2 SYDVKM. The length of the CDR3 is 12 residues. With 2 bases removed from V and 7 bases from J, the gap between germline ends came to 8 bases. For the CDR3, the DNA is TGTGCCAGCAGTTTACATGTTTTTGGCTACACCTTC. Protein product: CASSLHVFGYTF.

V is TRBV6-6 and J is TRBJ2-7; TRBD2 aligns across 9 bases. CDR3 length equals 15 residues. V lost 5 bases, J lost 3 bases, and 8 bases stayed unmatched. Germline V gene lookup returns CDR1 MNHNY and CDR2 SVGAGI (reference sequence). The CDR3 bases are TGTGCCAGCAGTCCCCGCGGGAGGGCCCTCTACGAGCAGTACTTC. This sequence encodes CASSPRGRALYEQYF.

This clonotype has more than one count but fewer than ten. V and J are TRBV7-9 and TRBJ2-1, with D unclear. V lost 5 bases, J lost 5 bases, and 25 bases lay in between. This CDR3 has 18 residues. Germline CDR1 SEHNR, CDR2 FQNEAQ (reference sequence). CDR3 DNA sequence: TGTGCCAGCAGCATCCTCTCCCCCGGGTCAAGGCGTGACAATGAGCAGTTCTTC. It encodes CASSILSPGSRRDNEQFF. Variable domain in full (rest from reference TRBV7-9 and TRBJ2-1): DTGVSQNPRHKITKRGQNVTFRCDPISEHNRLYWYRQTLGQGPEFLTYFQNEAQLEKSRLLSDRFSAERPKGSFSTLEIQRTEQGDSAMYLCASSILSPGSRRDNEQFFGPGTRLTVL.

CDR3 bases: TGCAGCGTTTTATACTTCCTAGCGAGCAATGAGCAGTTCTTC. Amino acid sequence: CSVLYFLASNEQFF. This rearrangement joins TRBV29-1 to TRBJ2-1, with D tentatively TRBD2 (6 bases). Trimming cost V 5 bases and J 6 bases, with 17 bases left between them. The CDR3 runs 14 residues. CDR1 is SQVTM, CDR2 ANQGSEA, per germline.

This rearrangement joins TRBV19 to TRBJ1-2; D is perhaps TRBD1 (5 bases). Trimming took off 5 bases at V and 3 bases at J, with 19 bases between the two ends. Looked up from germline, CDR1 is LNHDA and CDR2 is SQIVND (reference sequence). CDR3 length equals 16 residues. CDR3 amino acids: CASSSQGTPGDYGYTF. The DNA for the CDR3 is TGTGCCAGTAGTTCCCAGGGAACCCCCGGGGACTATGGCTACACCTTC.

CDR3 in DNA: TGTGCCAGCAGCCTCCGGCAGGGGGCTAGCGGGGAGCTGTTTTTT. As protein: CASSLRQGASGELFF. The V call is TRBV7-2, the J call TRBJ2-2, with TRBD1 matching over 8 bases. The CDR3 length is 15 residues. The V and J ends lost 5 bases and 7 bases, in that order; junction bases with no gene match: 9. The germline V gene encodes CDR1 SGHTA and CDR2 FQGNSA.

This clonotype was observed at least ten times. CDR3 sequence reads: CASSLKRGRTEAFF. CDR3 in DNA: TGTGCCAGCAGTTTAAAGAGGGGGCGCACTGAAGCTTTCTTT. The V gene is TRBV28, the J gene TRBJ1-1; 7 bases fit TRBD1. The V gene end was trimmed by 2 bases and the J gene end by 4 bases; junction bases not matched to a gene: 4. CDR1 and CDR2 from the germline V gene are MDHEN and SYDVKM. This CDR3 contains 14 residues. The entire variable domain, with the rest obtained from reference TRBV28 and TRBJ1-1, is as follows: DVKVTQSSRYLVKRTGEKVFLECVQDMDHENMFWYRQDPGLGLRLIYFSYDVKMKEKGDIPEGYSVSREKKERFSLILESASTNQTSMYLCASSLKRGRTEAFFGQGTRLTVV.

This clonotype is medium-sized by share. J is TRBJ2-7 and V is TRBV29-1; 9 bases align to TRBD1. Looked up from germline, CDR1 is SQVTM and CDR2 is ANQGSEA. V shed 3 bases and J 7 bases; nucleotides not matched to a gene: 7. CDR3 length: 13 amino acids. DNA of the CDR3: TGCAGCGTTGAGAAACAGGGGGCGTTTGAGCAGTACTTC. Amino acids: CSVEKQGAFEQYF.

This clonotype was seen ten or more times. The chain combines TRBV27 with TRBJ1-1, with a weak D call TRBD1 (6 bases). V was cut by 4 bases and J by 1 base, with 13 bases left in between. The CDR3 totals 15 residues. Germline V gene sequence: CDR1 MNHEY, CDR2 SMNVEV (reference sequence). CDR3 sequence: CASSSTDRANTEAFF. For the CDR3, the DNA is TGTGCCAGCAGTTCTACGGACAGAGCGAACACTGAAGCTTTCTTT.